Below are 15 T cell receptor beta chains sequenced from a single sample in a study of Ad26.COV2.S vaccination and SARS-CoV-2 variants. Treatment of the sample: about 20 received Ad26.COV2.S at low or high dose, single or two shots; 5 received placebo; per-sample allocation not given. Day 63 after the first vaccine or placebo injection was the time point for sampling. Data came from immunoSEQ multiplex PCR; TCRdb stores just in-frame clones and leaves some out. The sample records about 320,000 clones, approximately 86% being singletons. Specimen: peripheral blood, collected in a trial of Ad26.COV2.S vaccine versus placebo. Receptors were obtained from a person aged 18-65 years who received the Ad26.COV2.S COVID-19 vaccine or a placebo.

This clone was recorded a few times. The chain links TRBV30 to TRBJ2-2; D call uncertain. The CDR3 runs to 12 residues. V was shortened by 2 bases and J by 7 bases, with 8 bases between the two germline ends. The V gene's germline CDR1 is GTSNPN and CDR2 SVGIG (reference sequence). The CDR3: CAWSTRHGELFF. CDR3 in DNA: TGTGCCTGGAGTACTCGACACGGGGAGCTGTTTTTT.

The rearrangement links TRBV18 to TRBJ2-6; weak D call: TRBD1 (6 bases). Germline V CDR1 and CDR2: KGHSH, LQKENI. The V and J ends lost 3 bases and 2 bases respectively, with 14 bases between them. CDR3 size: 17 residues. This CDR3 reads CASSPPGAGAGANVLTF. Written as DNA, the CDR3 is TGTGCCAGCTCACCCCCAGGGGCAGGGGCTGGGGCCAACGTCCTGACTTTC.

Worth noting for this clone: Other DNA sequences of this sample code for an identical CDR3. This sequence joins TRBV25-1 and TRBJ2-3; D is ambiguous. CDR1 and CDR2 (germline): MGHDK, SYGVNS. V lost 0 bases and J lost 2, with 6 bases in between. CDR3 length: 14 amino acids. The CDR3: CASSEYSLTDTQYF. CDR3 bases: TGTGCCAGCAGTGAATATTCCCTCACAGATACGCAGTATTTT.

This clone has a handful of counts. The chain joins TRBV5-5 to TRBJ1-2; 8 bases match TRBD1. Per the germline V gene, CDR1 is SGHKS and CDR2 is YYEKEE (reference sequence). This CDR3 is built from 15 residues. The V segment lost 4 bases and the J segment 0 bases; nucleotides outside the gene matches: 5. The CDR3 reads CASSGGTGSNYGYTF. DNA for the CDR3: TGTGCCAGCAGCGGTGGGACAGGCTCTAACTATGGCTACACCTTC.

V gene TRBV24-1 combines with J gene TRBJ2-5, with D perhaps being TRBD1 or TRBD2 (5 bases each). In germline, CDR1 is KGHDR, CDR2 SFDVKD. The CDR3 contains 15 residues. Trimming shortened V by 6 bases and J by 4 bases, and 17 bases separated the two germline ends. The CDR3 bases are TGTGCCACCAGTACCCCCACCAGGGCGGGAGAGACCCAGTACTTC. Translation gives CATSTPTRAGETQYF.

V is TRBV9 and J is TRBJ2-6; D uncertain. This CDR3 is built from 14 residues. The germline CDR1 and CDR2 sequences are SGDLS and YYNGEE. Trimming cost V 0 bases and J 3 bases, with 4 bases left between them. The CDR3 DNA reads TGTGCCAGCAGCGTAGCTTATGGGGCCAACGTCCTGACTTTC. Protein: CASSVAYGANVLTF.

The chain combines TRBV3-1 (or the pseudogene TRBV3-2) with TRBJ2-7; tentative D call: TRBD2 (6 bases). The CDR3 spans 14 residues. The germline V gene has CDR1 LGHDT and CDR2 YNNKEL (reference sequence). V was clipped by 3 bases and J by 5 bases, with 14 bases between them. The CDR3 here is CASSQVAASHEQYF. The CDR3 DNA follows: TGTGCCAGCAGCCAGGTAGCGGCCAGTCACGAGCAGTACTTC.

The chain links TRBV12-3 or TRBV12-4 to TRBJ2-5, with unresolved D. Trimming left V 1 base short and J 5 bases short, with 8 bases between. This CDR3 has 13 amino acids. CDR3 DNA sequence: TGTGCCAGCAGTTTAGAGGCAGTGGAGACCCAGTACTTC. Residues: CASSLEAVETQYF.

The table lists this clone with a few counts. The chain couples TRBV7-9 to TRBJ2-5; a possible D gene is TRBD1 (5 bases). Germline V CDR1 and CDR2: SEHNR, FQNEAQ (reference sequence). CDR3 length: 13 residues. V was cut by 10 bases and J by 4 bases, with 16 bases left in between. The CDR3 bases are TGTGCCACCGCGCTCCAGGGTCCAGAGACCCAGTACTTC. Residues: CATALQGPETQYF.

The chain employs TRBV9 and TRBJ2-7; TRBD1 agrees at 9 bases. CDR1 is SGDLS, CDR2 YYNGEE, per germline. V lost 5 bases and J lost 1; bases outside the gene matches: 4. The CDR3 consists of 14 residues. In nucleotides, the CDR3 is TGTGCCAGCAGGAGCGGGACAGGGTCCTACGAGCAGTACTTC. Protein: CASRSGTGSYEQYF.

The V gene is TRBV11-3, the J gene TRBJ2-1; 7 bases are a match to TRBD1. Per the germline V gene, CDR1 is SGHNT and CDR2 is YENEEA. V was pared by 1 base and J by 1 base, with 4 bases of the junction left unmatched. The length of the CDR3 is 16 residues. CDR3 DNA: TGTGCCAGCAGCTTAGGAGGGGGCTCGTCCTACAATGAGCAGTTCTTC. It codes for CASSLGGGSSYNEQFF.

The V gene is TRBV5-1, the J gene TRBJ1-1; maybe TRBD1 (5 bases). There are 16 residues in the CDR3. The V gene's germline CDR1 is SGHRS and CDR2 YFSETQ. V dropped 0 bases and J dropped 0 bases, with 12 bases sitting between them. CDR3: CASSLDGGSMNTEAFF. The DNA of the CDR3 is TGCGCCAGCAGCTTGGATGGGGGTTCCATGAACACTGAAGCTTTCTTT. The complete variable domain, with remaining parts taken from reference TRBV5-1 and TRBJ1-1, reads KAGVTQTPRYLIKTRGQQVTLSCSPISGHRSVSWYQQTPGQGLQFLFEYFSETQRNKGNFPGRFSGRQFSNSRSEMNVSTLELGDSALYLCASSLDGGSMNTEAFFGQGTRLTVV.

Comment on this clone: Different DNA sequences within this sample yield the same CDR3. This chain uses TRBV6-5 with TRBJ1-2; weak D call: TRBD1 (5 bases). V was clipped by 0 bases and J by 2 bases, with 7 bases between them. The CDR3 has 14 amino acids. CDR1 MNHEY and CDR2 SVGAGI come from the germline V gene. The CDR3 spells CASSYSGGNYGYTF. The CDR3 nucleotides are TGTGCCAGCAGTTACTCGGGGGGGAACTATGGCTACACCTTC.

This clone was recorded only once. V is TRBV7-2 and J is TRBJ1-2, with D tentatively TRBD1 (5 bases). The germline gives CDR1 SGHTA, CDR2 FQGNSA. This CDR3 is 13 amino acids long. V shed 6 bases and J shed 2 bases, with 10 bases lying between them. Here the CDR3 DNA reads TGTGCCAGCAGTAAGGGGTCAAACTATGGCTACACCTTC. It encodes CASSKGSNYGYTF.

The chain carries TRBV19 and TRBJ2-5; D unresolved. Trimming cost V 3 bases and J 2 bases, with 4 bases left between them. Per germline, CDR1 LNHDA and CDR2 SQIVND (reference sequence). This CDR3 contains 12 residues. The CDR3 loop is CASSMGQETQYF. The CDR3 nucleotides read TGTGCCAGTAGTATGGGACAAGAGACCCAGTACTTC.